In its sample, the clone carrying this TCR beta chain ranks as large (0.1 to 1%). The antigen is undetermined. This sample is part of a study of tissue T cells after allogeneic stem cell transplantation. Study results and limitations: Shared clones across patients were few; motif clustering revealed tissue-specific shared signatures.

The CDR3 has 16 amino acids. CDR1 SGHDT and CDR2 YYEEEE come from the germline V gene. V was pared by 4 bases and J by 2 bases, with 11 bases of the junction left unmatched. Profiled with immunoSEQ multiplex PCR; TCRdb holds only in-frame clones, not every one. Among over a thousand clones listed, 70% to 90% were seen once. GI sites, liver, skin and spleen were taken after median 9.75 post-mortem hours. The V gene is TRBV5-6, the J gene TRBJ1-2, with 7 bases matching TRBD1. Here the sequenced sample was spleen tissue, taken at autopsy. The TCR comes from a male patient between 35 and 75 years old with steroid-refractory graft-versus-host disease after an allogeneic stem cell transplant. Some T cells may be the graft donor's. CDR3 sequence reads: CASSGQDRRGNYGYTF. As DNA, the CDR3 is TGTGCCAGCAGCGGGCAGGACAGGCGGGGGAACTATGGCTACACCTTC.